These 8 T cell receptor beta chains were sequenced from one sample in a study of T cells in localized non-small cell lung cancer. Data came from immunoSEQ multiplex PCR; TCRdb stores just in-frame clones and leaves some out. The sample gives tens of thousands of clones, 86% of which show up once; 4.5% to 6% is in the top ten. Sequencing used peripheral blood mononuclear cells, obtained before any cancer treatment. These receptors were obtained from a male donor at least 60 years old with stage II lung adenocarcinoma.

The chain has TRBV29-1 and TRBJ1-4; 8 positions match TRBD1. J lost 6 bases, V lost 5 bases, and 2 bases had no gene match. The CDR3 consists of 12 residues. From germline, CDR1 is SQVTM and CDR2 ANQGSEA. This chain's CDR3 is CSVTGGDEKLFF. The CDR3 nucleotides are TGCAGCGTTACAGGGGGGGATGAAAAACTGTTTTTT.

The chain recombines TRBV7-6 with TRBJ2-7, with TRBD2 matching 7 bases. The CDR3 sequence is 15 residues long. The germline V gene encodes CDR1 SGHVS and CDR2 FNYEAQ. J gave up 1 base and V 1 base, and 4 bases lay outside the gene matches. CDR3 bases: TGTGCCAGCAGCTTAGATAGCGGGCCATCCTACGAGCAGTACTTC. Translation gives CASSLDSGPSYEQYF.

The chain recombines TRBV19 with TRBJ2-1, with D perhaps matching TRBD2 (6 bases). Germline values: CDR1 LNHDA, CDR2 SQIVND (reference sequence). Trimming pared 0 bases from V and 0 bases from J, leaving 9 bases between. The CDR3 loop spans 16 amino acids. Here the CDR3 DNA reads TGTGCCAGTAGTATAGAGGCCGGGAGCTCCTACAATGAGCAGTTCTTC. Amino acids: CASSIEAGSSYNEQFF.

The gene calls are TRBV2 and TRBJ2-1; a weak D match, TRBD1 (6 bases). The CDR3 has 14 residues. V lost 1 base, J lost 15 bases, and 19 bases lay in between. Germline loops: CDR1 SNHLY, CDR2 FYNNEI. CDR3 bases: TGTGCCAGCAGTGAAGGGACAGTCGGGTTCAGGGTGTTCTTC. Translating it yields CASSEGTVGFRVFF.

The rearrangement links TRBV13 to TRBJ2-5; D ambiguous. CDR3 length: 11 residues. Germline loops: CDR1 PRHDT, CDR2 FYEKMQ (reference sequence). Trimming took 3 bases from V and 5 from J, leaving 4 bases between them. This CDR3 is CASSLAETQYF. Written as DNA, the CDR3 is TGTGCCAGCAGCTTGGCGGAGACCCAGTACTTC.

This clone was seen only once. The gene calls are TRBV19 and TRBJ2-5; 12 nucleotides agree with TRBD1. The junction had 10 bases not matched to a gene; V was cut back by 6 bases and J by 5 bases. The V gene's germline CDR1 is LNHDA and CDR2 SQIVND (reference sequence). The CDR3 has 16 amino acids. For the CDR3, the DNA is TGTGCCAGTAGCATTTCCGGGACAGGGGGCTTTGAGACCCAGTACTTC. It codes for CASSISGTGGFETQYF.

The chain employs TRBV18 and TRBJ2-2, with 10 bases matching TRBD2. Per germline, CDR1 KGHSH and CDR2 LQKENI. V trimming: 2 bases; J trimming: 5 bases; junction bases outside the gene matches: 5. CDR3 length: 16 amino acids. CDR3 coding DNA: TGTGCCAGCTCACCAAGGACTAGCGGAGCGACCGGGGAGCTGTTTTTT. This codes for CASSPRTSGATGELFF.

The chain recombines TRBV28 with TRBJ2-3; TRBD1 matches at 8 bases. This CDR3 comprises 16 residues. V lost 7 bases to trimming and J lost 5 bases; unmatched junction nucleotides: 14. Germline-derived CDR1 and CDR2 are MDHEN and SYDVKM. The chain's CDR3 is CASIDGAGGKGDTQYF. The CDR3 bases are TGTGCCAGCATCGATGGGGCAGGGGGCAAGGGAGATACGCAGTATTTT.